A selection of T cell receptor beta chains follows, all from one sample in a study of blood T cell repertoires in COVID-19. Data came from immunoSEQ multiplex PCR; TCRdb stores just in-frame clones and leaves some out. The top ten clones hold approximately 6.1% of a sample with more than 200,000 clones, under 90% of them seen once. Sample: peripheral blood. Every receptor here comes from a man older than 75 with acute or convalescent COVID-19. The CDR3 runs from the conserved cysteine through the conserved F or W. D genes are given only for firm matches. For some rows the clone size is stated as once, few or many, or as a class when expanded; others skip it.

CDR3 protein: CAWSVSNEQFF
CDR3 DNA: TGTGCCTGGAGTGTTAGTAATGAGCAGTTCTTC
clone size: -
V gene: TRBV30
J gene: TRBJ2-1
D gene: -

CDR3 protein: CASDPGQGAFQPQHF
CDR3 DNA: TGTGCCAGTGACCCGGGACAGGGGGCGTTTCAGCCCCAGCATTTT
clone size: -
V gene: TRBV19
J gene: TRBJ1-5
D gene: TRBD1

CDR3 protein: CASSKAGGPGYEQYF
CDR3 DNA: TGCGCCAGCAGTAAAGCGGGAGGGCCAGGATACGAGCAGTACTTC
clone size: -
V gene: TRBV10-2
J gene: TRBJ2-7
D gene: TRBD2

CDR3 protein: CASSLAYGGQGNQPQHF
CDR3 DNA: TGTGCCAGCAGCTTAGCGTACGGGGGACAGGGCAATCAGCCCCAGCATTTT
clone size: few
V gene: TRBV7-9
J gene: TRBJ1-5
D gene: TRBD1

CDR3 protein: CASSLLTSVDEQFF
CDR3 DNA: TGTGCCAGCAGCTTGCTTACTAGCGTCGACGAGCAGTTCTTC
clone size: -
V gene: TRBV5-4
J gene: TRBJ2-1
D gene: TRBD2

CDR3 protein: CASSLNAGGNQPQHF
CDR3 DNA: TGTGCCAGCTCACTCAATGCGGGTGGCAATCAGCCCCAGCATTTT
clone size: -
V gene: TRBV18
J gene: TRBJ1-5
D gene: -

CDR3 protein: CASSEGASYGYTF
CDR3 DNA: TGTGCCAGCAGTGAGGGCGCGAGCTATGGCTACACCTTC
clone size: once
V gene: TRBV25-1
J gene: TRBJ1-2
D gene: -

CDR3 protein: CASSLARLAGFNEQFF
CDR3 DNA: TGTGCCAGCAGCTTAGCTAGGCTAGCGGGATTTAATGAGCAGTTCTTC
clone size: -
V gene: TRBV7-2
J gene: TRBJ2-1
D gene: TRBD2

CDR3 protein: CASSLHGGNTEAFF
CDR3 DNA: TGTGCCAGCAGCCTCCACGGGGGGAACACTGAAGCTTTCTTT
clone size: -
V gene: TRBV28
J gene: TRBJ1-1
D gene: -

CDR3 protein: CSASGGVVYGYTF
CDR3 DNA: TGCAGTGCTAGTGGGGGGGTAGTCTATGGCTACACCTTC
clone size: -
V gene: TRBV20-1
J gene: TRBJ1-2
D gene: -

CDR3 protein: CASSKAGGTNTGELFF
CDR3 DNA: TGTGCCAGCAGCAAAGCCGGCGGGACGAACACCGGGGAGCTGTTTTTT
clone size: -
V gene: TRBV21-1
J gene: TRBJ2-2
D gene: -

CDR3 protein: CASSFDGRGRDTQYF
CDR3 DNA: TGTGCCAGCAGCTTCGACGGGAGGGGTAGAGATACGCAGTATTTT
clone size: -
V gene: TRBV5-4
J gene: TRBJ2-3
D gene: TRBD2

CDR3 protein: CASSQVHGQETQYF
CDR3 DNA: TGTGCCAGCAGCCAAGTTCACGGCCAAGAGACCCAGTACTTC
clone size: -
V gene: TRBV3-1/TRBV3-2
J gene: TRBJ2-5
D gene: -

CDR3 protein: CASTGGYEQYF
CDR3 DNA: TGTGCCAGCACCGGGGGTTACGAGCAGTACTTC
clone size: -
V gene: TRBV6-5
J gene: TRBJ2-7
D gene: -

CDR3 protein: CASSLAGVTGELFF
CDR3 DNA: TGCGCCAGCAGCCTAGCGGGAGTAACCGGGGAGCTGTTTTTT
clone size: -
V gene: TRBV10-1
J gene: TRBJ2-2
D gene: TRBD2

CDR3 protein: CASSSLLSEQFF
CDR3 DNA: TGTGCCAGTAGTTCCCTCTTGAGTGAGCAGTTCTTC
clone size: once
V gene: TRBV19
J gene: TRBJ2-1
D gene: -

CDR3 protein: CAISRAGTSGSGELFF
CDR3 DNA: TGTGCCATCTCAAGGGCCGGGACTAGCGGGTCCGGGGAGCTGTTTTTT
clone size: few
V gene: TRBV11-3
J gene: TRBJ2-2
D gene: TRBD2

CDR3 protein: CASRAQATNTEAFF
CDR3 DNA: TGTGCCAGCAGAGCACAAGCGACGAACACTGAAGCTTTCTTT
clone size: -
V gene: TRBV6-5
J gene: TRBJ1-1
D gene: -

CDR3 protein: CAWRQGGSTEAFF
CDR3 DNA: TGTGCCTGGAGGCAGGGGGGTAGCACTGAAGCTTTCTTT
clone size: -
V gene: TRBV30
J gene: TRBJ1-1
D gene: TRBD1

CDR3 protein: CASSLWGQYTDTQYF
CDR3 DNA: TGTGCCAGCAGCTTGTGGGGACAGTACACAGATACGCAGTATTTT
clone size: -
V gene: TRBV5-6
J gene: TRBJ2-3
D gene: TRBD1

CDR3 protein: CSAFRVEKLFF
CDR3 DNA: TGCAGTGCTTTCAGGGTGGAAAAACTGTTTTTT
clone size: -
V gene: TRBV20-1
J gene: TRBJ1-4
D gene: -

CDR3 protein: CASSLVSGSVNEQFF
CDR3 DNA: TGTGCCAGCAGCTTAGTTAGCGGGAGTGTCAATGAGCAGTTCTTC
clone size: few
V gene: TRBV13
J gene: TRBJ2-1
D gene: TRBD2

CDR3 protein: CASSLVASGSSDTQYF
CDR3 DNA: TGTGCCAGCAGCTTAGTGGCTAGCGGGAGCTCAGATACGCAGTATTTT
clone size: -
V gene: TRBV7-9
J gene: TRBJ2-3
D gene: TRBD2

CDR3 protein: CATSDTGAGSGNTIYF
CDR3 DNA: TGTGCCACCAGTGATACAGGGGCGGGATCTGGAAACACCATATATTTT
clone size: -
V gene: TRBV24-1
J gene: TRBJ1-3
D gene: TRBD1

CDR3 protein: CSASSIAASYNEQFF
CDR3 DNA: TGCAGTGCTAGTTCTATCGCGGCATCCTACAATGAGCAGTTCTTC
clone size: -
V gene: TRBV20-1
J gene: TRBJ2-1
D gene: -

CDR3 protein: CASSRTSGDTDTQYF
CDR3 DNA: TGTGCCAGTAGCCGGACTAGCGGGGACACAGATACGCAGTATTTT
clone size: once
V gene: TRBV19
J gene: TRBJ2-3
D gene: TRBD2

CDR3 protein: CASSPQWGSNNSPLHF
CDR3 DNA: TGTGCCAGCAGCCCCCAGTGGGGCAGTAATAATTCACCCCTCCACTTT
clone size: once
V gene: TRBV11-2
J gene: TRBJ1-6
D gene: -

CDR3 protein: CASSTTGVAGEKLFF
CDR3 DNA: TGTGCCAGTAGTACTACAGGGGTTGCGGGAGAAAAACTGTTTTTT
clone size: -
V gene: TRBV19
J gene: TRBJ1-4
D gene: TRBD1

CDR3 protein: CASSPKAGGAQETQYF
CDR3 DNA: TGTGCCAGCAGCCCCAAAGCGGGCGGAGCTCAAGAGACCCAGTACTTC
clone size: -
V gene: TRBV5-4
J gene: TRBJ2-5
D gene: -

CDR3 protein: CASSLTETSNQPQHF
CDR3 DNA: TGTGCCAGCTCACTAACAGAGACTAGCAATCAGCCCCAGCATTTT
clone size: -
V gene: TRBV18
J gene: TRBJ1-5
D gene: -

CDR3 protein: CAISAGTGGPPGANVLTF
CDR3 DNA: TGTGCCATCAGTGCCGGGACAGGGGGGCCGCCCGGGGCCAACGTCCTGACTTTC
clone size: -
V gene: TRBV10-3
J gene: TRBJ2-6
D gene: TRBD1

CDR3 protein: CASRSRPGNTEAFF
CDR3 DNA: TGCGCCAGCAGAAGCCGCCCGGGGAACACTGAAGCTTTCTTT
clone size: -
V gene: TRBV5-1
J gene: TRBJ1-1
D gene: -

CDR3 protein: CASSLEQGLSTGELFF
CDR3 DNA: TGTGCCAGCAGCTTAGAACAGGGGTTGAGCACCGGGGAGCTGTTTTTT
clone size: -
V gene: TRBV7-6
J gene: TRBJ2-2
D gene: TRBD1

CDR3 protein: CASGPSPPGQALAKNIQYF
CDR3 DNA: TGTGCTAGTGGCCCCTCTCCTCCGGGACAGGCTCTAGCCAAAAACATTCAGTACTTC
clone size: once
V gene: TRBV12-5
J gene: TRBJ2-4
D gene: TRBD1

CDR3 protein: CASSLMGTSDSNEQFF
CDR3 DNA: TGTGCCAGCAGCTTAATGGGGACTAGCGACTCCAATGAGCAGTTCTTC
clone size: few
V gene: TRBV7-3
J gene: TRBJ2-1
D gene: TRBD2

CDR3 protein: CSVEGTSVSGNTIYF
CDR3 DNA: TGCAGCGTTGAAGGTACATCCGTCTCTGGAAACACCATATATTTT
clone size: -
V gene: TRBV29-1
J gene: TRBJ1-3
D gene: -

CDR3 protein: CASSVGSGLGHTF
CDR3 DNA: TGTGCCAGCAGCGTAGGGTCAGGTCTGGGTCACACCTTC
clone size: -
V gene: TRBV9
J gene: TRBJ1-2
D gene: -

CDR3 protein: CASSYTLDSAKFF
CDR3 DNA: TGTGCCAGCAGTTACACACTAGACTCCGCGAAGTTCTTC
clone size: once
V gene: TRBV6-5
J gene: TRBJ2-1
D gene: -

CDR3 protein: CASSAPTGRRSQPQHF
CDR3 DNA: TGTGCCAGCAGTGCCCCAACAGGGCGGAGGTCTCAGCCCCAGCATTTT
clone size: -
V gene: TRBV28
J gene: TRBJ1-5
D gene: -

CDR3 protein: CASRAPGLRNQPQHF
CDR3 DNA: TGTGCCAGCAGGGCGCCAGGGTTGCGCAATCAGCCCCAGCATTTT
clone size: -
V gene: TRBV28
J gene: TRBJ1-5
D gene: -

CDR3 protein: CASKPTGIRFGNTIYF
CDR3 DNA: TGTGCCAGTAAGCCCACCGGGATTCGATTTGGAAACACCATATATTTT
clone size: -
V gene: TRBV19
J gene: TRBJ1-3
D gene: -

CDR3 protein: CASSYSRDSNQPQHF
CDR3 DNA: TGTGCCAGCAGTTACTCAAGAGATAGCAATCAGCCCCAGCATTTT
clone size: -
V gene: TRBV6-5
J gene: TRBJ1-5
D gene: -

CDR3 protein: CASSGNRDSVVYSNQPQHF
CDR3 DNA: TGTGCCAGCAGTGGAAACCGGGACAGTGTGGTCTATAGCAATCAGCCCCAGCATTTT
clone size: -
V gene: TRBV6-1
J gene: TRBJ1-5
D gene: TRBD1

CDR3 protein: CASKATSGGYNEQFF
CDR3 DNA: TGTGCCAGCAAAGCTACTAGCGGGGGCTACAATGAGCAGTTCTTC
clone size: -
V gene: TRBV6-5
J gene: TRBJ2-1
D gene: TRBD2

CDR3 protein: CASSLTGGSYEQYF
CDR3 DNA: TGTGCCAGCAGCTTGACAGGGGGCTCCTACGAGCAGTACTTC
clone size: -
V gene: TRBV4-2
J gene: TRBJ2-7
D gene: TRBD1

CDR3 protein: CASISGMREAEEQFF
CDR3 DNA: TGTGCCAGCATTTCGGGTATGCGGGAGGCAGAGGAGCAGTTCTTC
clone size: -
V gene: TRBV28
J gene: TRBJ2-1
D gene: TRBD2

CDR3 protein: CASSGTLQETQYF
CDR3 DNA: TGTGCCAGCAGCGGGACTCTCCAAGAGACCCAGTACTTC
clone size: -
V gene: TRBV2
J gene: TRBJ2-5
D gene: -

CDR3 protein: CASSQTGGGRSNEQYF
CDR3 DNA: TGTGCCAGCAGCCAAACAGGGGGCGGGAGAAGCAACGAGCAGTACTTC
clone size: -
V gene: TRBV7-9
J gene: TRBJ2-7
D gene: TRBD1

CDR3 protein: CASSVGATNEKLFF
CDR3 DNA: TGTGCCAGCTCAGTAGGGGCAACTAATGAAAAACTGTTTTTT
clone size: -
V gene: TRBV18
J gene: TRBJ1-4
D gene: -

CDR3 protein: CASSVGVGAGAIEQYF
CDR3 DNA: TGTGCCAGCAGCGTAGGGGTGGGAGCGGGGGCGATCGAGCAGTACTTC
clone size: -
V gene: TRBV9
J gene: TRBJ2-7
D gene: TRBD2

CDR3 protein: CASSPQTGADTEAFF
CDR3 DNA: TGTGCCAGCTCACCCCAGACAGGGGCGGACACTGAAGCTTTCTTT
clone size: -
V gene: TRBV18
J gene: TRBJ1-1
D gene: TRBD1

CDR3 protein: CASSQATGTNNSPLHF
CDR3 DNA: TGCGCCAGCAGCCAAGCAACCGGGACAAATAATTCACCCCTCCACTTT
clone size: -
V gene: TRBV4-1
J gene: TRBJ1-6
D gene: -

CDR3 protein: CAVQTGRTEAFF
CDR3 DNA: TGTGCCGTCCAGACAGGTCGGACTGAAGCTTTCTTT
clone size: few
V gene: TRBV6-5
J gene: TRBJ1-1
D gene: -

CDR3 protein: CASRLITQGAGELFF
CDR3 DNA: TGTGCCAGCAGATTGATTACACAGGGGGCCGGGGAGCTGTTTTTT
clone size: -
V gene: TRBV7-2
J gene: TRBJ2-2
D gene: TRBD1

CDR3 protein: CASSQRMTGTNQPQHF
CDR3 DNA: TGTGCCAGCAGCCAACGCATGACAGGGACTAATCAGCCCCAGCATTTT
clone size: -
V gene: TRBV4-2
J gene: TRBJ1-5
D gene: TRBD1

CDR3 protein: CASSPPGQGFYGYTF
CDR3 DNA: TGCGCCAGCAGCCCACCGGGACAGGGGTTCTATGGCTACACCTTC
clone size: -
V gene: TRBV4-1
J gene: TRBJ1-2
D gene: TRBD1

CDR3 protein: CASSQGTGWGETQYF
CDR3 DNA: TGTGCCAGCAGCCAAGGGACAGGGTGGGGAGAGACCCAGTACTTC
clone size: -
V gene: TRBV4-2
J gene: TRBJ2-5
D gene: TRBD1